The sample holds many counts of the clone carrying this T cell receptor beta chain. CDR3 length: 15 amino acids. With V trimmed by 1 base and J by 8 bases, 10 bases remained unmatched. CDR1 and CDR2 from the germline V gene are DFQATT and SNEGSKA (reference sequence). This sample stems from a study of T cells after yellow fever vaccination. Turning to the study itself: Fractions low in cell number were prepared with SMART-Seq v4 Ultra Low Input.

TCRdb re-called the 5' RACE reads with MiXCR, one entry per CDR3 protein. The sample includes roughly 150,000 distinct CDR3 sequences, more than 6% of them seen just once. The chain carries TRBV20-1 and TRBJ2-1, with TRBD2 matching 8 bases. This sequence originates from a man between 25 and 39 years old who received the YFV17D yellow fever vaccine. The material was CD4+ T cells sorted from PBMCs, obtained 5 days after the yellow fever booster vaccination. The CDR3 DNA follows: TGCAGTGCTAGAGTTAAGGCTAGCGGGTGGGATGAGCAGTTCTTC. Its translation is CSARVKASGWDEQFF.